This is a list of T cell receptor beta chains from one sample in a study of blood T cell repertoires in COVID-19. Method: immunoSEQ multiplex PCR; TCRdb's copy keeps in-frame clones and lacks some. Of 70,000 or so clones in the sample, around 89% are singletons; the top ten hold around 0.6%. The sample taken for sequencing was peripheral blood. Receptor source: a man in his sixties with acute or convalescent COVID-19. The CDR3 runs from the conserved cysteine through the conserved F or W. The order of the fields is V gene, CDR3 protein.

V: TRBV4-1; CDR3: CASSQRARDSEAFF
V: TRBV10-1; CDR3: CASSAGTVEQYF
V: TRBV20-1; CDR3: CSASPSGTAGNQPQHF
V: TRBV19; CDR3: CASSIEGYGYTF
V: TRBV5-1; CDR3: CASSVGAAGYEQYF
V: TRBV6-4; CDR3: CASRQGANTGELFF
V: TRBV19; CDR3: CASSLAGGRWRETQYF
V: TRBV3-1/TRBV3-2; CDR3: CASSPRAGEQFF
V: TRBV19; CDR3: CAVSGQGNSYEQYF
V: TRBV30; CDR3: CAWSRGGQGRRSPLHF
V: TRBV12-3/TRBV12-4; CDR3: CASSLIGTEAFF
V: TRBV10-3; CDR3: CAIASGTATDTQYF